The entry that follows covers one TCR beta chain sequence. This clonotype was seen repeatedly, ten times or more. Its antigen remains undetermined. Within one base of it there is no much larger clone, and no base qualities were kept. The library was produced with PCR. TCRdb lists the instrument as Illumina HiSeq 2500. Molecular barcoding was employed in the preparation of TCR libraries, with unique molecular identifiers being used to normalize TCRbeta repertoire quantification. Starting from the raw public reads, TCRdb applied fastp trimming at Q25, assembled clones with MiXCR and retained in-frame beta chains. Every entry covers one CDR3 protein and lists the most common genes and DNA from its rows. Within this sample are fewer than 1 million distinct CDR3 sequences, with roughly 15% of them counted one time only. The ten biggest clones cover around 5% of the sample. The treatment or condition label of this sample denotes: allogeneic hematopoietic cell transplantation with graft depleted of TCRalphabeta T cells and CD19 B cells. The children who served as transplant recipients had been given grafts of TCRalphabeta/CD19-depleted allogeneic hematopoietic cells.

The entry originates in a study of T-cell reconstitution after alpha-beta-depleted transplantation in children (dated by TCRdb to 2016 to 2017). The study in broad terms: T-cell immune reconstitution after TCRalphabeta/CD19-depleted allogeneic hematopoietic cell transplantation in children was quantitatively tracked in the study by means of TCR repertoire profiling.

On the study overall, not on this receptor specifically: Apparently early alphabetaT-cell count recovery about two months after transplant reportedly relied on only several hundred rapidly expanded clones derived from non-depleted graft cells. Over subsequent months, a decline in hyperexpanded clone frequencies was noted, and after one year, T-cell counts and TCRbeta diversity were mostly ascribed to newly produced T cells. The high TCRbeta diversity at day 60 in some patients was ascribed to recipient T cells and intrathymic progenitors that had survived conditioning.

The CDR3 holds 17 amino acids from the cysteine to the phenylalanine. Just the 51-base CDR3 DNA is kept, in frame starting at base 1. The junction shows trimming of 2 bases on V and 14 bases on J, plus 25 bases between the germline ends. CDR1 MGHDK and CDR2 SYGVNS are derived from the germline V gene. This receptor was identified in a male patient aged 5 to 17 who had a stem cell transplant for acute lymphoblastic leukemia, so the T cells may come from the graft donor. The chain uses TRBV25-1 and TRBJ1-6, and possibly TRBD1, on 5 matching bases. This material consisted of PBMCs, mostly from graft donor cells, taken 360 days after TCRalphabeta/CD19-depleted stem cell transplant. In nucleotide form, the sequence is TGTGCCAGCAGTGAAGTGGGGGGGAATACAACGGCGCTTACCCTCCACTTT. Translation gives CASSEVGGNTTALTLHF.